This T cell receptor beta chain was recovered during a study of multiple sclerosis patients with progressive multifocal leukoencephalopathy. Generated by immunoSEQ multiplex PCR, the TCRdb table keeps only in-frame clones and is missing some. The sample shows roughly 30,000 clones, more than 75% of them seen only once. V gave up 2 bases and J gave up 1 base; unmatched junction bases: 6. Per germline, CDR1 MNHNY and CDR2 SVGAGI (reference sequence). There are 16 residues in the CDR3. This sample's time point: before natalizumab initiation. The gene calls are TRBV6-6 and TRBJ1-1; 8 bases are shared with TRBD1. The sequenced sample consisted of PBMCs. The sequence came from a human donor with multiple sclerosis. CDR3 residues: CASSYTPDRANTEAFF. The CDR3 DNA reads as TGTGCCAGCAGTTACACCCCGGACAGGGCGAACACTGAAGCTTTCTTT.